A single sample is the source of the 13 T cell receptor beta chains below, sequenced in a study of T cells after yellow fever vaccination. TCRdb analysed the 5' RACE reads with MiXCR anew, one entry per CDR3 protein. The data show roughly 330,000 distinct CDR3 sequences, 6.8% seen once. The sample was PBMCs, taken about 49 days after the first yellow fever vaccination. These receptors were collected from a man younger than 35 who received the YFV17D yellow fever vaccine.

This clonotype occurred a few times. The J gene is TRBJ2-2, the V gene TRBV7-2; 7 nucleotides line up with TRBD2. J was trimmed by 5 bases and V by 5 bases; bases with no gene match: 11. CDR1 is SGHTA, CDR2 FQGNSA, per germline. CDR3 length equals 16 residues. The CDR3 loop is CASSPPPGGGTGELFF. The CDR3, as DNA: TGTGCCAGCAGCCCCCCCCCGGGGGGAGGAACCGGGGAGCTGTTTTTT.

The sample holds a few counts of this clonotype. V and J are TRBV20-1 and TRBJ2-6; D possibly corresponds to TRBD1 (6 bases). Germline lookup yields CDR1 DFQATT and CDR2 SNEGSKA (reference sequence). Between the trimmed V and J ends, which lost 3 bases and 2 bases, there was a span of 8 bases. The CDR3 has 14 amino acids. The CDR3: CSARNRAGANVLTF. DNA for the CDR3: TGCAGTGCTAGGAACAGGGCTGGGGCCAACGTCCTGACTTTC.

This chain joins TRBV6-5 and TRBJ2-1; no firm D call. CDR1 and CDR2 (germline): MNHEY, SVGAGI. This CDR3 spans 16 amino acids. Deletions cut 6 bases from V and 2 bases from J, with 17 bases between. CDR3: CASRHSRLPTYNEQFF. The CDR3 coding sequence is TGTGCCAGCAGGCACTCCCGGCTACCCACCTACAATGAGCAGTTCTTC.

This clonotype has at least ten counts. This chain links TRBV12-3 or TRBV12-4 with TRBJ2-3; D unclear. Trimming cost V 5 bases and J 4 bases, with 19 bases left between them. This CDR3 is 16 amino acids long. CDR3 nucleotides: TGTGCCAGCAGTACGATGGCAGGTTCCTCGGCAGATACGCAGTATTTT. Protein: CASSTMAGSSADTQYF.

This clonotype was observed at least ten times. V gene TRBV7-6 combines with J gene TRBJ2-3; D possibly corresponds to TRBD2 (6 bases). Per the germline V gene, CDR1 is SGHVS and CDR2 is FNYEAQ. CDR3 length equals 15 residues. The V and J ends lost 1 base and 1 base respectively, with 9 bases between them. CDR3 DNA sequence: TGTGCCAGCAGCTTAGTGGCGGGGCGCACAGATACGCAGTATTTT. It specifies CASSLVAGRTDTQYF.

This clonotype was found many times. The V and J genes are TRBV7-2 and TRBJ2-3, with TRBD1 matching over 7 bases. CDR1 is SGHTA, CDR2 FQGNSA, per germline. The CDR3 covers 15 residues. J lost 6 bases, V lost 8 bases, and 14 bases had no gene match. The CDR3 here is CASSVSGTVPDTQYF. The CDR3 region has the DNA TGTGCCAGCTCCGTCTCCGGGACAGTCCCCGATACGCAGTATTTT.

In its sample, this clonotype was seen a few times. This chain uses TRBV4-3 with TRBJ2-1, with D perhaps matching TRBD1 (5 bases). Trimming shortened V by 6 bases and J by 9 bases, and 12 bases separated the two germline ends. CDR1 LGHNA and CDR2 YSLEER come from the germline V gene. The CDR3 is 12 amino acids. This chain's CDR3 is CASRSGKGEQFF. DNA of the CDR3: TGCGCCAGCAGATCAGGGAAGGGTGAGCAGTTCTTC.

This clonotype was counted ten times or more. The J gene is TRBJ1-6, the V gene TRBV9; no clear D gene. The germline gives CDR1 SGDLS, CDR2 YYNGEE. CDR3 length: 13 amino acids. Trimming took 0 bases from V and 11 from J, leaving 9 bases between them. This CDR3 is CASSVGPQTPLHF. CDR3 nucleotide sequence: TGTGCCAGCAGCGTAGGGCCCCAAACACCCCTCCACTTT.

V usage is TRBV9 and J usage is TRBJ1-1, with D uncertain. The CDR3 is 12 residues long. Trimming cost V 4 bases and J 6 bases, with 10 bases left between them. Germline values: CDR1 SGDLS, CDR2 YYNGEE. The DNA of the CDR3 is TGTGCCAGCAGCCGAGGGCTTTCTGAAGCTTTCTTT. This gives the protein CASSRGLSEAFF.

The CDR3 DNA sequence: TGTGCCAGCAGTGGGGGCTATAGCACAGATACGCAGTATTTT. Protein sequence: CASSGGYSTDTQYF. This rearrangement joins TRBV6-1 to TRBJ2-3; D possibly corresponds to TRBD1 (5 bases). Germline-derived CDR1 and CDR2 are MNHNS and SASEGT. V shed 4 bases and J shed 0 bases, with 8 bases lying between them. This CDR3 region has 14 residues.

The chain has TRBV6-5 and TRBJ1-3; perhaps TRBD1 as D (6 bases). Germline V gives CDR1 MNHEY, CDR2 SVGAGI. V was cut by 2 bases and J by 0 bases, with 14 bases left in between. The CDR3 loop spans 17 amino acids. The DNA of the CDR3 is TGTGCCAGCAGTTACGGGGGGGGCCCCAGCTCTGGAAACACCATATATTTT. Translation gives CASSYGGGPSSGNTIYF.

This clonotype was picked up a small number of times. J is TRBJ1-1 and V is TRBV30, with a possible D match to TRBD1 (6 bases). The CDR3 is 14 residues long. Germline CDR1 and CDR2: GTSNPN and SVGIG (reference sequence). Trimming cost V 4 bases and J 7 bases, with 19 bases left between them. The chain's CDR3 is CAWNSGTTPFEAFF. The CDR3 nucleotides read TGTGCCTGGAATTCCGGGACAACCCCTTTTGAAGCTTTCTTT.

Ten or more counts support this clonotype. The gene calls are TRBV20-1 and TRBJ1-2; TRBD1 matches 7 bases. Germline CDR1 DFQATT, CDR2 SNEGSKA (reference sequence). This CDR3 spans 15 amino acids. V was clipped by 0 bases and J by 2 bases; unmatched bases: 6. In DNA form, the CDR3 reads TGCAGTGCTAGAGATTCGGCCAGGGGGAACTATGGCTACACCTTC. It specifies CSARDSARGNYGYTF.